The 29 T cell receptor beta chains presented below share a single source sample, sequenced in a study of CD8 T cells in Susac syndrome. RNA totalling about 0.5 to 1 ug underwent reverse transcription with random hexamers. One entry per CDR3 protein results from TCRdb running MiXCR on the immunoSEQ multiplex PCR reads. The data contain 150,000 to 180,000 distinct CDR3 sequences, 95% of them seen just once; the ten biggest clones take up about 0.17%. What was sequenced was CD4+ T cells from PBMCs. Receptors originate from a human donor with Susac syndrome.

The CDR3 bases are TGTGCCAGCAGCCAAGATAACCCCAGCACAGATACGCAGTATTTT. Its translation: CASSQDNPSTDTQYF. This chain connects TRBV14 to TRBJ2-3; D gene uncertain. CDR1 and CDR2 (germline): SGHDN, FVKESK. V was trimmed by 0 bases and J by 0 bases, leaving 7 bases between them. This CDR3 is built from 15 residues.

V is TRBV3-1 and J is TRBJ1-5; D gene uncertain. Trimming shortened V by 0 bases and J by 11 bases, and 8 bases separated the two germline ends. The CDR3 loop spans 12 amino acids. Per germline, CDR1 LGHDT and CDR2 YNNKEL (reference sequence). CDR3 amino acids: CASSQDYGSQHF. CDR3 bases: TGTGCCAGCAGCCAAGATTACGGCTCCCAGCATTTT.

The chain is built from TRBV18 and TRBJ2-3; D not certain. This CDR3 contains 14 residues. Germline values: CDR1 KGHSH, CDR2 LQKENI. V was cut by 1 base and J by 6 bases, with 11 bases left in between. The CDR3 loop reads CASSPLLGSDTQYF. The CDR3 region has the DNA TGTGCCAGCTCACCACTTTTGGGATCGGATACGCAGTATTTT.

The CDR3 spells CASSPRSSGVSYEQYF. As DNA, the CDR3 is TGTGCCAGCTCACCACGATCGTCAGGGGTCTCCTACGAGCAGTACTTC. V is TRBV18 and J is TRBJ2-7, with D possibly being TRBD1 (6 bases). V dropped 1 base and J dropped 0 bases, with 13 bases sitting between them. CDR3 length equals 16 residues. CDR1 is KGHSH, CDR2 LQKENI, per germline.

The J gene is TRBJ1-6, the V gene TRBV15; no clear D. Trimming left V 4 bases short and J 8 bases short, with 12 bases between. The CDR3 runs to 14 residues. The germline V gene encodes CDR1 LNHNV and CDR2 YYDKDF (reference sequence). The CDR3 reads CATSTGRDDSPLHF. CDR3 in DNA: TGTGCCACCAGCACCGGACGGGATGATTCACCCCTCCACTTT.

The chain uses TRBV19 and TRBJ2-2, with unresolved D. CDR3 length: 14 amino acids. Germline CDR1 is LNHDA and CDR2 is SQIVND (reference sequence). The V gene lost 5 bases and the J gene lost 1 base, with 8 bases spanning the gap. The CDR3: CASSSQRNTGELFF. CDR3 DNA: TGTGCCAGTAGTTCCCAGAGGAACACCGGGGAGCTGTTTTTT.

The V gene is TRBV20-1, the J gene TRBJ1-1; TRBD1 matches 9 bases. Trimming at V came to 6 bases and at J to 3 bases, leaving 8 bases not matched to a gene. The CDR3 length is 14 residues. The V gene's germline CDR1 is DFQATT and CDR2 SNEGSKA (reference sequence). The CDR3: CSADYRGRDTEAFF. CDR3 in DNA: TGCAGTGCCGACTACAGGGGGCGGGACACTGAAGCTTTCTTT.

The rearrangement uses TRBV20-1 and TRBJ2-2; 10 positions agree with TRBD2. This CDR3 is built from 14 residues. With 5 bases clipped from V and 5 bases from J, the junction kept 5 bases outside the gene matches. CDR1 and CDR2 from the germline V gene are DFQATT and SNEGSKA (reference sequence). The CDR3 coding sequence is TGCAGTGCTGAAAGCGGGGGGGTTACCGGGGAGCTGTTTTTT. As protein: CSAESGGVTGELFF.

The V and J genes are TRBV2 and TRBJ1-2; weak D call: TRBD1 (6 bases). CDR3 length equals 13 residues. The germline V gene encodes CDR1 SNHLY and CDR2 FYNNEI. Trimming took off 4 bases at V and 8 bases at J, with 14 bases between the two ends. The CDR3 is CASSGTGQYGYTF. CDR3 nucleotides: TGTGCCAGCAGTGGAACAGGACAGTACGGCTACACCTTC.

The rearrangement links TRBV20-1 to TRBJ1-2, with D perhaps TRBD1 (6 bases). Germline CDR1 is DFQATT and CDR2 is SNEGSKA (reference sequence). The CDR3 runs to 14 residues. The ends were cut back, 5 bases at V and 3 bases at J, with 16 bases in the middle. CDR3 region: CSAPVREGDYGYTF. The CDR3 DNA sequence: TGCAGTGCTCCCGTTCGGGAGGGGGACTATGGCTACACCTTC.

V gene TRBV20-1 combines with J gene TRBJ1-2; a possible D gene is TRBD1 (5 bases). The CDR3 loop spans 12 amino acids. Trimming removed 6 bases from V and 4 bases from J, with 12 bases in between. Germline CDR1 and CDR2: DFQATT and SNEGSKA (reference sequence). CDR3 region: CSAKGLTYGYTF. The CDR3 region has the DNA TGCAGTGCAAAGGGACTGACCTATGGCTACACCTTC.

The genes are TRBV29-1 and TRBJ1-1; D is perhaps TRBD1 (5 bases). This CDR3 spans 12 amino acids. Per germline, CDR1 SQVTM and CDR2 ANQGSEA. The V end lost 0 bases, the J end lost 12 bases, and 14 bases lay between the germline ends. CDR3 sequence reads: CSVEDGQGRTFF. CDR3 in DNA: TGCAGCGTTGAAGACGGGCAGGGCAGAACTTTCTTT.

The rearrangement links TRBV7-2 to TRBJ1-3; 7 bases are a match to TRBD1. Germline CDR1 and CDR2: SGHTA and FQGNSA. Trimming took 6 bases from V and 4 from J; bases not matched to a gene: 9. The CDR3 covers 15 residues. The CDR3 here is CASSSGQRKGNTIYF. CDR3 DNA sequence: TGTGCCAGCAGTTCGGGACAGAGGAAGGGAAACACCATATATTTT.

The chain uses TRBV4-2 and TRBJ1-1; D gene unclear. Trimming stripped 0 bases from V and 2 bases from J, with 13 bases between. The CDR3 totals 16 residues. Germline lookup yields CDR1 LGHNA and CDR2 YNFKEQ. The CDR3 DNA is TGTGCCAGCAGCCAAGAATTAGGAGGGCGCAACACTGAAGCTTTCTTT. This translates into CASSQELGGRNTEAFF.

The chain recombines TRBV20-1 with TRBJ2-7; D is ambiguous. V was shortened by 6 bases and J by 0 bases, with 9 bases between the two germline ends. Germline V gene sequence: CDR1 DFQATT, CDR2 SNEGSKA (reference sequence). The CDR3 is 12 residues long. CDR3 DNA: TGCAGTGCGCCCTTGACCTCCTACGAGCAGTACTTC. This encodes CSAPLTSYEQYF.

The CDR3 reads CASSMGRLNEKLFF. CDR3 DNA sequence: TGTGCCAGCAGTATGGGACGGCTCAATGAAAAACTGTTTTTT. The chain is built from TRBV12-3 or TRBV12-4 and TRBJ1-4; possibly TRBD1 for D (5 bases). Trimming left V 5 bases short and J 5 bases short, with 12 bases between. This CDR3 is 14 amino acids long.

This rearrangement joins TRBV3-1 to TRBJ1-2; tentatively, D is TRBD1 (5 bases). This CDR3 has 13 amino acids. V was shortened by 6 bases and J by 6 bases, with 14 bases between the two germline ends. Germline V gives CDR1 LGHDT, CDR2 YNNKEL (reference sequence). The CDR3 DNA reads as TGTGCCAGCAGGACCGGGACGGTCGATGGCTACACCTTC. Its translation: CASRTGTVDGYTF.

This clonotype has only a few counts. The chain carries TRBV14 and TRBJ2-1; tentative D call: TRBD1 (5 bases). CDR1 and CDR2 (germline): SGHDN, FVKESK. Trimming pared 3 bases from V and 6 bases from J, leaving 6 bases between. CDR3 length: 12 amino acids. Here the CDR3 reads CASSQGPNEQFF. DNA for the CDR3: TGTGCCAGCAGCCAGGGGCCCAATGAGCAGTTCTTC.

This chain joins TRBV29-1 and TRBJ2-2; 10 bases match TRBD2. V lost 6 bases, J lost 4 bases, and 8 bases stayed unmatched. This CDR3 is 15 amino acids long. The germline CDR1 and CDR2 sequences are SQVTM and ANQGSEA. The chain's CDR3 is CSVGNPSGGTGELFF. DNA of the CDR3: TGCAGCGTCGGAAATCCTAGCGGGGGCACCGGGGAGCTGTTTTTT.

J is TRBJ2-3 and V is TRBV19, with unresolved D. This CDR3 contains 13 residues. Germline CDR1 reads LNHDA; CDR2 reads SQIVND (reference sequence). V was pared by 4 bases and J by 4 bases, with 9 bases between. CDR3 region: CASSSTRADTQYF. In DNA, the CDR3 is TGTGCCAGTAGTAGTACGCGAGCAGATACGCAGTATTTT.

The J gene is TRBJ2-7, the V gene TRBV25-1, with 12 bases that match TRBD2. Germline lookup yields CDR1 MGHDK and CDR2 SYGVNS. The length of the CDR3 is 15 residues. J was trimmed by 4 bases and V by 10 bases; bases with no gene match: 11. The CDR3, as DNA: TGTGCCACCCGCGGGAGACTAGCGGGGGAATACGAGCAGTACTTC. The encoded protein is CATRGRLAGEYEQYF.

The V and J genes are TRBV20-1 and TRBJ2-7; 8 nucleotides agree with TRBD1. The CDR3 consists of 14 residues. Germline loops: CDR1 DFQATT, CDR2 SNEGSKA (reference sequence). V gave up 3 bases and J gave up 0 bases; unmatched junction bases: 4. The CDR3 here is CSARGDRTSYEQYF. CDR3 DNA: TGCAGTGCTAGGGGGGACAGGACCTCCTACGAGCAGTACTTC.

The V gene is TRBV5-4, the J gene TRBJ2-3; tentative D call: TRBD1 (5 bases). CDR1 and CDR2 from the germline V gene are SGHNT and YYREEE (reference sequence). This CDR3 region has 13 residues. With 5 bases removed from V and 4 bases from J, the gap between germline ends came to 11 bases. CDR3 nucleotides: TGTGCCAGCAGTCCGCGACAGCCAGATACGCAGTATTTT. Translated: CASSPRQPDTQYF.

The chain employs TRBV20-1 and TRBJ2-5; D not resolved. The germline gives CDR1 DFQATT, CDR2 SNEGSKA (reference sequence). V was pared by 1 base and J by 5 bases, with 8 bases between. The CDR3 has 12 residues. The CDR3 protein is CSARAAGETQYF. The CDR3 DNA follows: TGCAGTGCTAGAGCCGCCGGGGAGACCCAGTACTTC.

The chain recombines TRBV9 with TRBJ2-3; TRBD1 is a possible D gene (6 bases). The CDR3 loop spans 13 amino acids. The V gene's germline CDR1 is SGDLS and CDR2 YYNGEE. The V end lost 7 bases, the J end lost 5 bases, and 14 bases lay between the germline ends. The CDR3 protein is CASGQGWEDTQYF. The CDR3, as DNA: TGTGCCAGCGGGCAGGGGTGGGAAGATACGCAGTATTTT. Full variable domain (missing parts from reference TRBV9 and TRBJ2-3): DSGVTQTPKHLITATGQRVTLRCSPRSGDLSVYWYQQSLDQGLQFLIQYYNGEERAKGNILERFSAQQFPDLHSELNLSSLELGDSALYFCASGQGWEDTQYFGPGTRLTVL.

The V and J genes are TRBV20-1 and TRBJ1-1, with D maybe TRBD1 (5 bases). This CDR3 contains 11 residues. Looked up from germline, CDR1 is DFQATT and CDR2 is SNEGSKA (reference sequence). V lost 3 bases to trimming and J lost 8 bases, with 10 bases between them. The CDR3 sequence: CSARRDLEAFF. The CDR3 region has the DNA TGCAGTGCTAGGAGGGACCTAGAAGCTTTCTTT.

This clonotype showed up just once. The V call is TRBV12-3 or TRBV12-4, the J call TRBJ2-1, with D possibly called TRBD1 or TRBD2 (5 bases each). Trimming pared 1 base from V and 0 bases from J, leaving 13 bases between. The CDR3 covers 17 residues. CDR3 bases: TGTGCCAGCAGTTTAGAAGGGGAAGGGAGCTCCTACAATGAGCAGTTCTTC. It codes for CASSLEGEGSSYNEQFF.

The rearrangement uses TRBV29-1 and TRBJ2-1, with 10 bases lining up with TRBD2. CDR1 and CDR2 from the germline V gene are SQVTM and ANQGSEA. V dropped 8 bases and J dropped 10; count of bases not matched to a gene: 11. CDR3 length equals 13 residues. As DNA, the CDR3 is TGCAGCTCCCTCGGGGTAGCGGGGGGAGAGCAGTTCTTC. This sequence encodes CSSLGVAGGEQFF.

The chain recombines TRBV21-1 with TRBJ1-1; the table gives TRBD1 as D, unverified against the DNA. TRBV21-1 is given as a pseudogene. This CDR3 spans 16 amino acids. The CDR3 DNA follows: TGTGCCAGCAGCAAAGGGGACAGGGGGGCAAACACTGAAGCTTTCTTT. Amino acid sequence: CASSKGDRGANTEAFF.